The clone carrying this T cell receptor (beta chain) was counted only a few times. This entry belongs to a study of T-cell reconstitution after alpha-beta-depleted transplantation in children. During its preparation, the TCRbeta library received unique molecular identifiers. TCRdb used MiXCR to reprocess the PCR reads, holding one entry per CDR3 protein. The top ten hold approximately 4.1% of the sample, which has about 610,000 distinct CDR3 sequences, 8% to 11% seen once. V gave up 6 bases and J gave up 8 bases; unmatched junction bases: 7. This CDR3 has 13 residues. From germline, CDR1 is SQVTM and CDR2 ANQGSEA.

V and J are TRBV29-1 and TRBJ2-2; 9 bases fit TRBD2. The specimen was PBMCs from the stem cell graft donor, collected from the stem cell graft. This TCR came from a human donor who donated a stem cell graft to a child with acute myeloid leukemia. The CDR3 DNA reads as TGCAGCGTCTCTGCGGGGGGGCTTGGGGAGCTGTTTTTT. Amino acids: CSVSAGGLGELFF.